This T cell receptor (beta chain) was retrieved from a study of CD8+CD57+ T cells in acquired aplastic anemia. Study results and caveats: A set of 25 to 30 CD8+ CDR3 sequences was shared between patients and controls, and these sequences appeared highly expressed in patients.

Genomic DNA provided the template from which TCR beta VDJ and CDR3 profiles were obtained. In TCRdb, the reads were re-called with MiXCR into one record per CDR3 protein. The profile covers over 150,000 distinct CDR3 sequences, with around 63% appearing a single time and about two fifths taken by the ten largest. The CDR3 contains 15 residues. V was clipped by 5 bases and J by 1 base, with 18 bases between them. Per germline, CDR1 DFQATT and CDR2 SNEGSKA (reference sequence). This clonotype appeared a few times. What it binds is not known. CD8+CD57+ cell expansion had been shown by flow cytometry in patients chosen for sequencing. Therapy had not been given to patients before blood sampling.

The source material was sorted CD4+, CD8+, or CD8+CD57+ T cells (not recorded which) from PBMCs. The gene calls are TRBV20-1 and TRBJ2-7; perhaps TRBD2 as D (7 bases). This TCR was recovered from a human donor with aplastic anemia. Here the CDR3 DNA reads TGCAGTGCTTTCTCAGGGGAGCGGGAATCCTACGAGCAGTACTTC. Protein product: CSAFSGERESYEQYF.